This passage covers 19 T cell receptor beta chains from one sample sequenced in a study of long-term antiretroviral therapy in people with HIV. Running of the v3.0 immunoSEQ assay took place at survey level. TCRdb's table, derived via immunoSEQ multiplex PCR, lists solely in-frame clones and lacks some. The sample carries some 25,000 clones, 65% to 90% recorded once. This material consisted of unsorted PBMCs, taken 3 years after starting antiretroviral therapy. These receptors were obtained from a man aged 50 to 59 with HIV.

The chain employs TRBV15 and TRBJ1-1; D is possibly TRBD1 (6 bases). V lost 0 bases, J lost 1 base, and 9 bases lay in between. The CDR3 totals 15 residues. CDR1 LNHNV and CDR2 YYDKDF come from the germline V gene (reference sequence). The CDR3 sequence: CATSRDTGQNTEAFF. The CDR3 region has the DNA TGTGCCACCAGCAGAGATACAGGGCAGAACACTGAAGCTTTCTTT.

This clone has only one observation. The chain links TRBV7-9 to TRBJ2-3; D not certain. V was clipped by 2 bases and J by 4 bases, with 7 bases between them. The CDR3 length is 13 residues. CDR1 and CDR2 (germline): SEHNR, FQNEAQ (reference sequence). CDR3: CASSLQHSDTQYF. As DNA, the CDR3 is TGTGCCAGCAGCTTACAGCATTCAGATACGCAGTATTTT.

This rearrangement joins TRBV2 to TRBJ2-2; D gene unclear. The CDR3 extends over 15 amino acids. CDR1 and CDR2 (germline): SNHLY, FYNNEI. Trimming stripped 2 bases from V and 0 bases from J, with 7 bases between. This CDR3 reads CASSETRPNTGELFF. DNA for the CDR3: TGTGCCAGCAGTGAAACACGGCCGAACACCGGGGAGCTGTTTTTT.

This chain uses TRBV7-2 with TRBJ1-2; D possibly corresponds to TRBD1 (6 bases). The V and J ends lost 5 bases and 4 bases respectively, with 14 bases between them. The CDR3 covers 14 residues. Germline values: CDR1 SGHTA, CDR2 FQGNSA. The CDR3 sequence is CASSPRTALYGYTF. CDR3 coding DNA: TGTGCCAGCAGCCCGCGGACAGCACTCTATGGCTACACCTTC.

The V call is TRBV28, the J call TRBJ2-5; maybe TRBD1 (6 bases). The CDR3 covers 14 residues. From germline, CDR1 is MDHEN and CDR2 SYDVKM. Trimming shortened V by 1 base and J by 2 bases, and 8 bases separated the two germline ends. The CDR3 DNA reads TGTGCCAGCAGTTTATTGAGGGGGCAAGAGACCCAGTACTTC. Translated, it gives CASSLLRGQETQYF.

The CDR3 reads CASTSGAKGFNEQFF. CDR3 in DNA: TGTGCCAGCACCTCCGGGGCCAAGGGGTTCAATGAGCAGTTCTTC. V usage is TRBV7-9 and J usage is TRBJ2-1; D is tentatively TRBD1 or TRBD2 (5 bases each). The CDR3 has 15 residues. Germline assignment: CDR1 SEHNR and CDR2 FQNEAQ (reference sequence). V gave up 7 bases and J gave up 6 bases, with 19 bases separating them.

This clone was recorded once. This rearrangement joins TRBV6-5 to TRBJ2-2; possible D gene TRBD2, 5 bases. The CDR3 totals 14 residues. The V gene lost 2 bases and the J gene lost 6 bases, with 10 bases spanning the gap. CDR1 and CDR2 from the germline V gene are MNHEY and SVGAGI. CDR3 DNA sequence: TGTGCCAGCAGTTACAGGGAGAGATCCGGGGAGCTGTTTTTT. Residues: CASSYRERSGELFF.

This clone was seen only a few times. The J gene is TRBJ1-2, the V gene TRBV7-2; 9 bases are a match to TRBD1. Germline V lookup: CDR1 SGHTA, CDR2 FQGNSA. V shed 5 bases, J shed 7 bases, and the junction held 11 bases outside the gene matches. CDR3 length: 15 residues. CDR3 loop: CASSTRTGGTSGYTF. DNA of the CDR3: TGTGCCAGCAGCACACGTACAGGGGGCACTTCTGGCTACACCTTC. Filled out from reference TRBV7-2 and TRBJ1-2, the complete variable domain reads GAGVSQSPSNKVTEKGKDVELRCDPISGHTALYWYRQSLGQGLEFLIYFQGNSAPDKSGLPSDRFSAERTGGSVSTLTIQRTQQEDSAVYLCASSTRTGGTSGYTFGSGTRLTVV.

V and J are TRBV7-9 and TRBJ1-2, with 7 nucleotides matching TRBD1. Germline trimming cut 4 bases from V and 6 bases from J; bases unmatched to any gene: 17. The CDR3 length is 17 residues. Germline lookup yields CDR1 SEHNR and CDR2 FQNEAQ (reference sequence). In nucleotides, the CDR3 is TGTGCCAGCAGCTCTTTGACAGGGCGGACCCTTAGGGATGGCTACACCTTC. It translates to CASSSLTGRTLRDGYTF.

In this sample, this clone turned up once. This chain joins TRBV28 and TRBJ2-5; D possibly corresponds to TRBD2 (6 bases). The CDR3 extends over 14 amino acids. Per the germline V gene, CDR1 is MDHEN and CDR2 is SYDVKM. Between the trimmed V and J ends, which lost 4 bases and 6 bases, there was a span of 15 bases. In DNA form, the CDR3 reads TGTGCCAGCAGTTCCGTAATCGGGGGACAGACCCAGTACTTC. This gives the protein CASSSVIGGQTQYF.

This chain joins TRBV7-2 and TRBJ1-1; 8 bases agree with TRBD1. Germline lookup yields CDR1 SGHTA and CDR2 FQGNSA. V lost 5 bases and J lost 10; bases outside the gene matches: 9. The CDR3 runs to 13 residues. The CDR3 nucleotides are TGTGCCAGCAGCCCCACCGGACAGGGAGGAGCTTTCTTT. This sequence encodes CASSPTGQGGAFF.

The CDR3 sequence is CASSFVQRPAHEQFF. CDR3 nucleotides: TGTGCCAGCAGCTTCGTGCAACGACCTGCCCATGAGCAGTTCTTC. V usage is TRBV11-3 and J usage is TRBJ2-1; D is ambiguous. The CDR3 is made up of 15 amino acids. Germline assignment: CDR1 SGHNT and CDR2 YENEEA. V was shortened by 3 bases and J by 8 bases, with 17 bases between the two germline ends.

Here the CDR3 DNA reads TGTGCCAGTTCCCTGGGGCAGCTGAACACTGAAGCTTTCTTT. It encodes CASSLGQLNTEAFF. V gene TRBV6-5 combines with J gene TRBJ1-1; weak D call: TRBD1 (5 bases). Per germline, CDR1 MNHEY and CDR2 SVGAGI. The CDR3 extends over 14 amino acids. Trimming took off 9 bases at V and 0 bases at J, with 14 bases between the two ends.

This chain connects TRBV19 to TRBJ1-1; weak D call: TRBD1 (5 bases). Deletions cut 3 bases from V and 11 bases from J, with 19 bases between. This CDR3 contains 14 residues. Germline lookup yields CDR1 LNHDA and CDR2 SQIVND (reference sequence). CDR3 amino acids: CASSITLRGKSAFF. The CDR3 DNA follows: TGTGCCAGTAGTATCACCCTCCGGGGGAAATCGGCTTTCTTT. Looking up the rest from reference TRBV19 and TRBJ1-1 gives the full variable domain: DGGITQSPKYLFRKEGQNVTLSCEQNLNHDAMYWYRQDPGQGLRLIYYSQIVNDFQKGDIAEGYSVSREKKESFPLTVTSAQKNPTAFYLCASSITLRGKSAFFGQGTRLTVV.

The chain is built from TRBV5-4 and TRBJ2-7; D not resolved. CDR1 is SGHNT and CDR2 is YYREEE in the germline V gene (reference sequence). V lost 3 bases and J 0 bases, leaving 13 bases between the germline ends. The length of the CDR3 is 15 residues. CDR3 coding DNA: TGTGCCAGCAGCTCCCCTACTCAAAGCTCCTACGAGCAGTACTTC. It is translated as CASSSPTQSSYEQYF.

J is TRBJ2-1 and V is TRBV7-3, with 10 bases identical to TRBD2. There are 15 residues in the CDR3. The trim removed 2 bases at V and 6 bases at J, leaving 4 bases unmatched. Per germline, CDR1 SGHTA and CDR2 FQGTGA. The CDR3 loop reads CASSLGTSASNEQFF. The CDR3 DNA is TGTGCCAGCAGCTTAGGGACTAGCGCTAGCAATGAGCAGTTCTTC.

The chain joins TRBV10-2 to TRBJ2-6, with D unclear. The V end lost 6 bases, the J end lost 4 bases, and 13 bases lay between the germline ends. Germline values: CDR1 WSHSY, CDR2 SAAADI. This CDR3 is built from 15 residues. The CDR3 coding sequence is TGCGCCAGCAGCCTTGGCGCACCAGGGGCCAACGTCCTGACTTTC. Amino acid sequence: CASSLGAPGANVLTF.

The genes are TRBV5-1 and TRBJ1-6; D is undetermined. This CDR3 contains 15 residues. The V end lost 2 bases, the J end lost 0 bases, and 6 bases lay between the germline ends. Germline V gene lookup returns CDR1 SGHRS and CDR2 YFSETQ. The CDR3 loop is CASSFLSSYNSPLHF. The CDR3 DNA sequence: TGCGCCAGCAGCTTTCTAAGCTCCTATAATTCACCCCTCCACTTT.

The gene calls are TRBV6-1 and TRBJ2-1; D unresolved. Germline V gene data show CDR1 as MNHNS and CDR2 as SASEGT. V lost 7 bases and J 0 bases, leaving 10 bases between the germline ends. The CDR3 spans 14 residues. CDR3 region: CASNRLSSYNEQFF. The CDR3 coding sequence is TGTGCCAGCAACCGCCTGAGCTCCTACAATGAGCAGTTCTTC.